The rows below give T cell receptor beta chains drawn from one sample of a study of regulatory T cells in long-lasting Graves disease. TCRdb reanalysed the multiplex PCR reads using MiXCR and keeps one entry per CDR3 protein. The sample consists of 400,000 to 500,000 distinct CDR3 sequences, approximately 23% of them appearing once. The sample in question was peripheral blood mononuclear cells (PBMCs), obtained when the disease was refractory, from a patient treated with antithyroid drugs. Receptors were obtained from a female donor with Graves disease. The CDR3 runs from the conserved cysteine through the conserved F or W. D genes are given only for firm matches. Only some rows state a clone size, as once, few, many or a class for expanded clones.

few	NA	TRBV30	TRBJ1-1	CAWQGGYNTEAFF	TGTGCCTGGCAAGGGGGGTACAACACTGAAGCTTTCTTT
NA	NA	TRBV15	TRBJ1-1	CATSRDRGPEAFF	TGTGCCACCAGCAGAGATCGTGGACCGGAAGCTTTCTTT
NA	NA	TRBV7-9	TRBJ2-1	CASSSKGWEAEQFF	TGTGCCAGCAGCTCAAAGGGGTGGGAAGCTGAGCAGTTCTTC
NA	TRBD1	TRBV5-1	TRBJ1-1	CASSTSGTGSNTEAFF	TGCGCCAGCAGCACCTCCGGGACAGGGTCGAACACTGAAGCTTTCTTT
few	TRBD1	TRBV19	TRBJ1-2	CASSERTGANGHTF	TGTGCCAGTAGTGAAAGGACAGGAGCAAATGGCCACACCTTC
many	NA	TRBV11-2	TRBJ2-7	CASSLVGSFLEQYF	TGTGCCAGCAGCTTAGTAGGTTCGTTCCTCGAGCAGTACTTC
NA	NA	TRBV6-1	TRBJ2-4	CASSHHGTAGSKNIQYF	TGTGCCAGCAGTCACCACGGGACCGCCGGGTCCAAAAACATTCAGTACTTC
NA	NA	TRBV6-5	TRBJ1-1	CASSYRGTNTEALF	TGTGCCAGCAGCTACCGGGGCACCAACACTGAAGCTCTCTTT
NA	NA	TRBV19	TRBJ2-5	CASSNGQIPFQETQYF	TGTGCCAGTAGTAACGGACAGATACCTTTCCAAGAGACCCAGTACTTC
NA	NA	TRBV19	TRBJ1-5	CASTKRGPQPQHF	TGTGCCAGTACCAAAAGGGGCCCCCAGCCCCAGCATTTT
many	NA	TRBV28	TRBJ2-2	CASRLGTGELFF	TGTGCCAGCCGCCTGGGCACCGGGGAGCTGTTTTTT
few	NA	TRBV7-2	TRBJ2-7	CASSLRARTFEQYF	TGTGCCAGCAGCCTTCGGGCCCGAACATTCGAGCAGTACTTC
few	NA	TRBV7-9	TRBJ1-5	CASRHRRSGAGGQPQHF	TGTGCCAGCAGACACAGAAGGTCCGGCGCGGGAGGTCAGCCCCAGCATTTT
many	NA	TRBV27	TRBJ1-2	CASSLFGDYGYTF	TGTGCCAGCAGTTTATTCGGGGACTATGGCTACACCTTC
few	TRBD1	TRBV15	TRBJ2-2	CATRDRGLGGELFF	TGTGCCACCCGGGACAGGGGGCTTGGTGGGGAGCTGTTTTTT
many	NA	TRBV7-8	TRBJ2-7	CASSLGFPPYEQYF	TGTGCCAGCAGCTTAGGTTTTCCTCCCTACGAGCAGTACTTC
NA	TRBD2	TRBV15	TRBJ2-5	CATSRPSGRETQYF	TGTGCCACCAGCAGGCCTAGCGGGAGGGAGACCCAGTACTTC
many	TRBD1	TRBV7-2	TRBJ1-2	CASSRDFPGQGNYGYTF	TGTGCCAGCAGCCGCGACTTTCCGGGACAGGGAAACTATGGCTACACCTTC
many	TRBD2	TRBV12-3/TRBV12-4	TRBJ2-7	CASSQGAGLAGYEQYF	TGTGCCAGCAGCCAGGGCGCGGGACTAGCGGGTTACGAGCAGTACTTC
NA	NA	TRBV27	TRBJ1-5	CASSIGTSNQPQHF	TGTGCCAGCAGTATTGGGACCAGCAATCAGCCCCAGCATTTT
many	TRBD2	TRBV12-3/TRBV12-4	TRBJ2-2	CASSLRLAGGHDTGELFF	TGTGCCAGCAGTTTAAGGCTAGCGGGGGGCCATGACACCGGGGAGCTGTTTTTT
many	NA	TRBV7-2	TRBJ1-2	CASSLELVFYGYTF	TGTGCCAGCAGCTTAGAACTGGTTTTCTATGGCTACACCTTC
few	NA	TRBV3-1	TRBJ1-5	CASSQVSSGPQHF	TGTGCCAGCAGCCAAGTAAGTTCAGGGCCCCAGCATTTT
NA	NA	TRBV29-1	TRBJ1-3	CSVGGSGNTIYF	TGCAGCGTTGGGGGGAGTGGAAACACCATATATTTT
NA	TRBD1	TRBV6-5	TRBJ2-7	CASSYSGRGGGSYEQYF	TGTGCCAGCAGTTACTCGGGTAGAGGGGGCGGTAGCTACGAACAGTACTTC
NA	NA	TRBV7-6	TRBJ2-1	CASSSPQGWNEQFF	TGTGCCAGCAGCTCGCCACAGGGTTGGAATGAGCAGTTCTTC
NA	TRBD1	TRBV20-1	TRBJ1-1	CSARPDRGEAFF	TGCAGTGCTAGACCGGACAGGGGGGAAGCTTTCTTT